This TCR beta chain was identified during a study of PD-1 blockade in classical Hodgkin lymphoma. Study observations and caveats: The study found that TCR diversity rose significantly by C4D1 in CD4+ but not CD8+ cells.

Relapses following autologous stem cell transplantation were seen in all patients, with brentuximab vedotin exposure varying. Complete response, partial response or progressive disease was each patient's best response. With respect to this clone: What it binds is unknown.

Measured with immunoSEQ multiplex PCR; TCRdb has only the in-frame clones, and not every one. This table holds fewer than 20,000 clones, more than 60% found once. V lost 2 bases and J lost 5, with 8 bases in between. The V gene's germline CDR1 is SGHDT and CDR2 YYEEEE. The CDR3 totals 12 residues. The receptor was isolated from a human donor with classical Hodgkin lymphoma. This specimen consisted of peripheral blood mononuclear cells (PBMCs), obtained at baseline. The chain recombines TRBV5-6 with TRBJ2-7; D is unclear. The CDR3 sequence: CASSFGLHEQYF. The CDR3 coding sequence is TGTGCCAGCAGCTTCGGCCTGCACGAGCAGTACTTC.